This T cell receptor (beta chain) was sequenced for a study of CD8+CD57+ T cells in acquired aplastic anemia. Study background: The study obtained an average of about 3.1 ug of DNA from sorted CD4+ and CD8+ cells. The average read count for CD4+ cells in healthy donors was 8.5 million to 12 million.

Study observations and caveats: Sharing between patients and controls was observed for about 27 CD8+ CDR3 sequences.

As for this clonotype: Antigen unknown.

TCR beta VDJ and CDR3 profiles were obtained from a genomic DNA template. TCRdb recomputed calls from the reads with MiXCR, one row per CDR3 protein. The sample lists 200,000 to 250,000 distinct CDR3 sequences, 60% to 65% occurring once. The CDR3 spans 13 residues. Trimming stripped 9 bases from V and 6 bases from J, with 18 bases between. The germline V gene has CDR1 SNHLY and CDR2 FYNNEI. The origin of this receptor is a human donor in good health. The gene calls are TRBV2 and TRBJ2-7; tentatively, D is TRBD2 (6 bases). Sequences were obtained from sorted CD4+, CD8+, or CD8+CD57+ T cells (not recorded which) from PBMCs. The CDR3 DNA sequence: TGTGCCAGTACCAGGGACTCCTTCCGCGAGCAGTACTTC. Amino acid sequence: CASTRDSFREQYF.